This T cell receptor (beta chain) originates from a study of blood T cells in healthy people across ages. Findings and caveats of the study: Older age went with lower TCR beta diversity per million T cells, in a roughly linear way.

CDR1 and CDR2 (germline): SEHNR, FQNEAQ (reference sequence). This CDR3 has 14 residues. With 5 bases removed from V and 0 bases from J, the gap between germline ends came to 10 bases. Together with a sample-barcoded 5' primer, a J-beta primer mix was included in a second PCR lasting roughly 6 to 12 cycles. The study obtained at least 3 million CDR3-containing paired-end reads from every sample. TCRdb ran MiXCR on the 5' RACE reads and lists one entry per CDR3 protein. The sample comprises more than 900,000 distinct CDR3 sequences, 25% to 30% of which are singletons, and 9.5% to 13% rests with the top ten. As concerns this clonotype: The antigen is unknown.

The sample also formed part of further work on T cells of mothers and their children.

Sequenced sample: blood. The receptor's source is a woman aged 40 to 50 in good health. The chain is built from TRBV7-9 and TRBJ1-1, with TRBD1 as a possible D gene (5 bases). The CDR3 region is CASSPQTVNTEAFF. The CDR3, as DNA: TGTGCCAGCAGCCCGCAGACAGTGAACACTGAAGCTTTCTTT. Complete variable domain (other parts from reference TRBV7-9 and TRBJ1-1): DTGVSQNPRHKITKRGQNVTFRCDPISEHNRLYWYRQTLGQGPEFLTYFQNEAQLEKSRLLSDRFSAERPKGSFSTLEIQRTEQGDSAMYLCASSPQTVNTEAFFGQGTRLTVV.